The 30 T cell receptor beta chains below come from one sample, sequenced in a study of glioma-infiltrating T cells. Amplification of TCR alpha and beta CDR3 regions from RNA used iRepertoire nested multiplex PCR. TCRdb reprocessed the multiplex PCR reads with MiXCR, giving one entry per CDR3 protein. The table lists about 400,000 distinct CDR3 sequences, 41% of them singletons. Sequencing was done on a sample of glioma tissue, nonneoplastic brain tissue, or PBMCs (not recorded which). The source is a human donor with low-grade glioma or glioblastoma, undergoing nonglioma brain surgery, or in good health (not recorded which).

This clonotype was seen only a few times. The J gene is TRBJ1-2, the V gene TRBV6-1; D unresolved. This CDR3 spans 14 amino acids. V was shortened by 2 bases and J by 4 bases, with 11 bases between the two germline ends. CDR1 and CDR2 from the germline V gene are MNHNS and SASEGT. CDR3 amino acids: CASSEMVGIYGYTF. The CDR3 bases are TGTGCCAGCAGTGAAATGGTTGGGATCTATGGCTACACCTTC.

This clonotype was observed a handful of times. J is TRBJ2-1 and V is TRBV24-1, with a possible D match to TRBD1 (6 bases). In germline, CDR1 is KGHDR, CDR2 SFDVKD. This CDR3 region has 15 residues. The germline V and J ends were trimmed by 5 bases and 8 bases, with 18 bases remaining between them. CDR3 residues: CATSAHRDLFDEQFF. In DNA form, the CDR3 reads TGTGCCACCAGTGCCCACAGGGATCTCTTCGATGAGCAGTTCTTC.

To note about this clonotype: A much larger clone lies a single base off, so this may be a read error. The chain links TRBV6-1 to TRBJ2-5; D gene unclear. The CDR3 runs to 13 residues. The V gene's germline CDR1 is MNHNS and CDR2 SASEGT. The V and J ends lost 3 bases and 9 bases respectively, with 14 bases between them. The chain's CDR3 is CASSDQYFRAQYF. DNA of the CDR3: TGTGCCAGCAGTGACCAATACTTTAGAGCCCAGTACTTC.

On this clonotype itself: It may be a read error: a sequence one base away is much more abundant. The chain is built from TRBV20-1 and TRBJ2-7, with D hard to call. Trimming stripped 7 bases from V and 2 bases from J, with 9 bases between. Germline CDR1 is DFQATT and CDR2 is SNEGSKA (reference sequence). The CDR3 spans 11 residues. In DNA, the CDR3 is TGCAGTGATATCGACACCTACGAGCAGTACTTC. Protein product: CSDIDTYEQYF.

The CDR3 nucleotides read TGTGCCAGCAGCTTTTCCCCCCTTTCAGGAGGGGGCACCGGGGAGCTGTTTTTT. Translation: CASSFSPLSGGGTGELFF. The chain carries TRBV7-6 and TRBJ2-2; D assignment may be TRBD1 or TRBD2 (6 bases each). Per germline, CDR1 SGHVS and CDR2 FNYEAQ. V dropped 3 bases and J dropped 4 bases, with 21 bases sitting between them. This CDR3 contains 18 residues.

The CDR3 DNA sequence: TGTGCCAGTAGTATCTTTTCCTCTTCGGAGACCCAGTACTTC. Protein sequence: CASSIFSSSETQYF. V and J are TRBV19 and TRBJ2-5, with unresolved D. Germline CDR1 and CDR2: LNHDA and SQIVND (reference sequence). The CDR3 spans 14 residues. Trimming took off 3 bases at V and 5 bases at J, with 13 bases between the two ends.

In its sample, this clonotype was seen many times. The chain joins TRBV25-1 to TRBJ2-1; D is possibly TRBD1 or TRBD2 (5 bases each). Germline V gene data show CDR1 as MGHDK and CDR2 as SYGVNS. V was pared by 8 bases and J by 9 bases, with 17 bases between. The CDR3 runs 13 residues. The CDR3 nucleotides are TGTGCCAGCGACGGGACCTTAGTAGGTGAGCAGTTCTTC. Its translation is CASDGTLVGEQFF.

About this clonotype itself: Sequence at one end of the junction differs from germline and may be a read error. The chain recombines TRBV27 with TRBJ1-6; possibly TRBD1 for D (6 bases). CDR1 is MNHEY, CDR2 SMNVEV, per germline (reference sequence). This CDR3 spans 15 amino acids. CDR3 sequence (DNA): TGTGCGAGCAGTGTAAGGGCAGGGGCGACTTCACCCCTCCACTTT. Amino acid sequence: CASSVRAGATSPLHF.

This sequence joins TRBV6-1 and TRBJ2-5; a possible D gene is TRBD1 (7 bases). The CDR3 sequence is 13 residues long. The V gene's germline CDR1 is MNHNS and CDR2 SASEGT. Trimming stripped 8 bases from V and 3 bases from J, with 13 bases between. In nucleotides, the CDR3 is TGTGCCAGCCCCCAGGGGGGCGAAGAGACCCAGTACTTC. Its protein product is CASPQGGEETQYF.

This clonotype has more than one count but fewer than ten. This rearrangement joins TRBV5-4 to TRBJ1-2; D ambiguous. The CDR3 totals 13 residues. Germline CDR1 and CDR2: SGHNT and YYREEE (reference sequence). V lost 2 bases to trimming and J lost 5 bases, with 10 bases between them. CDR3 sequence reads: CASSFEGGYGYTF. DNA for the CDR3: TGTGCCAGCAGCTTTGAGGGAGGTTATGGCTACACCTTC.

The chain recombines TRBV12-3 or TRBV12-4 with TRBJ2-2, with D unclear. V lost 6 bases, J lost 1 base, and 6 bases lay in between. The CDR3 is 13 residues long. This chain's CDR3 is CASSTGNTGELFF. The CDR3 bases are TGTGCCAGCAGCACGGGGAACACCGGGGAGCTGTTTTTT.

The rearrangement joins TRBV6-2 or TRBV6-3 to TRBJ2-7; D perhaps matches TRBD1 (6 bases). The germline V gene has CDR1 MNHEY and CDR2 SVGEGT. The ends were cut back, 6 bases at V and 6 bases at J, with 12 bases in the middle. The CDR3 is made up of 12 amino acids. The CDR3 loop reads CASSYRVSEQYF. In nucleotides, the CDR3 is TGTGCCAGCAGCTACAGGGTTTCCGAGCAGTACTTC.

The CDR3 sequence: CASSLVGTYTYEQYF. The CDR3 bases are TGCGCCAGCAGCTTGGTAGGGACCTACACCTACGAGCAGTACTTC. The chain has TRBV5-1 and TRBJ2-7, with D tentatively TRBD1 or TRBD2 (5 bases each). Between the trimmed V and J ends, which lost 0 bases and 2 bases, there was a span of 12 bases. Germline CDR1 reads SGHRS; CDR2 reads YFSETQ. The CDR3 has 15 amino acids.

About this clonotype itself: The junction departs from the called germline gene at one end, perhaps through a read error. V and J are TRBV15 and TRBJ1-1; 8 positions agree with TRBD1. The germline CDR1 and CDR2 sequences are LNHNV and YYDKDF (reference sequence). The CDR3 contains 15 residues. The CDR3 bases are TGTGCCAGCAGCGTAGTTGGGACAGGGAACACTGAAGCTTTCTTT. It specifies CASSVVGTGNTEAFF. The whole variable domain, remainder taken from reference TRBV15 and TRBJ1-1, is DAMVIQNPRYQVTQFGKPVTLSCSQTLNHNVMYWYQQKSSQAPKLLFHYYDKDFNNEADTPDNFQSRRPNTSFCFLDIRSPGLGDTAMYLCASSVVGTGNTEAFFGQGTRLTVV.

Only a few counts were recorded for this clonotype. J is TRBJ2-7 and V is TRBV6-6; D might be TRBD2 (5 bases). Trimming pared 0 bases from V and 6 bases from J, leaving 18 bases between. CDR1 MNHNY and CDR2 SVGAGI come from the germline V gene (reference sequence). This CDR3 is 16 amino acids long. The CDR3 reads CASSYSTYGNDVEQYF. The CDR3 DNA is TGTGCCAGCAGTTACTCGACCTACGGGAACGACGTCGAGCAGTACTTC.

To note about this clonotype: A much larger clone lies one base from this, so it may be a read error. V gene TRBV27 combines with J gene TRBJ2-7; D is unclear. In germline, CDR1 is MNHEY, CDR2 SMNVEV (reference sequence). V was pared by 8 bases and J by 0 bases, with 11 bases between. This CDR3 contains 13 residues. As DNA, the CDR3 is TGTGCCAGCGGTCCCCCAAGCTCCTACGAGCAGTACTTC. Its protein product is CASGPPSSYEQYF.

This clonotype showed up many times. The chain carries TRBV20-1 and TRBJ2-1; D is uncertain. Between the trimmed V and J ends, which lost 3 bases and 5 bases, there was a span of 8 bases. The CDR3 length is 12 residues. CDR1 is DFQATT, CDR2 SNEGSKA, per germline (reference sequence). CDR3 coding DNA: TGCAGTGCTAGGTTAGGGAACAATGAGCAGTTCTTC. Translation gives CSARLGNNEQFF.

V usage is TRBV24-1 and J usage is TRBJ1-1; D not certain. The CDR3 has 12 residues. V lost 4 bases and J lost 3, with 5 bases in between. Looked up from germline, CDR1 is KGHDR and CDR2 is SFDVKD. CDR3 in amino acids: CATSDPDTEAFF. DNA of the CDR3: TGTGCCACCAGTGACCCAGACACTGAAGCTTTCTTT.

The table lists this clonotype with a few counts. The rearrangement joins TRBV20-1 to TRBJ2-1; 11 bases match TRBD2. The CDR3 has 16 amino acids. CDR1 and CDR2 from the germline V gene are DFQATT and SNEGSKA (reference sequence). Losses at the gene ends were 0 bases for V and 4 bases for J; bases not matched to a gene: 5. The CDR3 loop is CSARDPSGRTYNEQFF. The CDR3 DNA reads TGCAGTGCTAGAGATCCTAGCGGGAGGACGTACAATGAGCAGTTCTTC.

The chain links TRBV7-3 to TRBJ1-1, with 7 bases lining up with TRBD1. Germline V gene sequence: CDR1 SGHTA, CDR2 FQGTGA. After removal of 8 bases from V and 4 bases from J, the junction contained 7 bases not matched to a gene. The CDR3 is 13 residues long. The CDR3 protein is CASQQGYGTEAFF. CDR3 coding DNA: TGTGCCAGCCAACAGGGGTACGGCACTGAAGCTTTCTTT.

Points on this clonotype: This may stem from a read error, because a much larger clone lies one nucleotide away. The CDR3 DNA is TGTGCCAGCGGGTCCTACGAGCAGTTCTTC. It yields the protein CASGSYEQFF. The chain links TRBV27 to TRBJ2-1; no firm D call. V was shortened by 8 bases and J by 10 bases, with 9 bases between the two germline ends. This CDR3 is built from 10 residues. Germline loops: CDR1 MNHEY, CDR2 SMNVEV (reference sequence).

The chain uses TRBV7-2 and TRBJ1-6; D is undetermined. CDR3 length: 15 residues. Trimming took off 4 bases at V and 9 bases at J, with 16 bases between the two ends. CDR1 and CDR2 from the germline V gene are SGHTA and FQGNSA. CDR3 protein: CASSSWMLPASPLHF. The CDR3 DNA reads TGTGCCAGCAGCTCCTGGATGCTCCCCGCTTCACCCCTCCACTTT.

This clonotype appeared a few times. The chain links TRBV28 to TRBJ2-5; unclear D gene. Trimming cost V 1 base and J 14 bases, with 14 bases left between them. This CDR3 is built from 12 residues. The germline CDR1 and CDR2 sequences are MDHEN and SYDVKM. The CDR3 loop reads CASSLFMAPLYF. The CDR3 region has the DNA TGTGCCAGCAGTTTATTTATGGCCCCCCTCTACTTC.

This clonotype came up many times. This sequence joins TRBV6-2 or TRBV6-3 and TRBJ2-1, with 7 bases identical to TRBD2. The CDR3 has 16 amino acids. The germline gives CDR1 MNHEY, CDR2 SVGEGT. J gave up 6 bases and V 4 bases, and 12 bases lay outside the gene matches. CDR3 sequence reads: CASSSLSGGGINEQFF. Written as DNA, the CDR3 is TGTGCCAGCAGTTCCCTCTCCGGGGGAGGGATCAATGAGCAGTTCTTC.

This clonotype was counted only a few times. The chain links TRBV2 to TRBJ1-1, with a weak D call TRBD1 (6 bases). Per the germline V gene, CDR1 is SNHLY and CDR2 is FYNNEI. The CDR3 runs to 13 residues. Trimming stripped 10 bases from V and 3 bases from J, with 15 bases between. The CDR3 loop reads CAIVGTPDTEAFF. In nucleotides, the CDR3 is TGTGCCATCGTCGGGACACCAGACACTGAAGCTTTCTTT.

A note on this clonotype: A junction end diverges from the germline sequence, so it may reflect a read error. In DNA, the CDR3 is TGTGCCGGCAGCCCATGGGACAGAGGGAACTATGGCTACACCTTC. It translates to CAGSPWDRGNYGYTF. This chain uses TRBV7-9 with TRBJ1-2, with 7 positions matching TRBD1. Germline V gene sequence: CDR1 SEHNR, CDR2 FQNEAQ (reference sequence). The CDR3 has 15 amino acids.

The chain carries TRBV5-6 and TRBJ1-2; TRBD1 is a possible D gene (5 bases). The CDR3 covers 14 residues. Trimming took off 2 bases at V and 2 bases at J, with 10 bases between the two ends. Germline V lookup: CDR1 SGHDT, CDR2 YYEEEE. The CDR3 spells CASSFWRGNYGYTF. CDR3 DNA: TGTGCCAGCAGCTTCTGGCGGGGGAACTATGGCTACACCTTC. Full variable domain (outside the CDR3, taken from reference TRBV5-6 and TRBJ1-2): DAGVTQSPTHLIKTRGQQVTLRCSPKSGHDTVSWYQQALGQGPQFIFQYYEEEERQRGNFPDRFSGHQFPNYSSELNVNALLLGDSALYLCASSFWRGNYGYTFGSGTRLTVV.

In the case of this clonotype: With a much larger clone just one base away, this may be a read error. The gene calls are TRBV27 and TRBJ2-7; D possibly corresponds to TRBD2 (5 bases). The CDR3 length is 15 residues. V lost 5 bases to trimming and J lost 5 bases, with 19 bases between them. The germline V gene encodes CDR1 MNHEY and CDR2 SMNVEV (reference sequence). In DNA, the CDR3 is TGTGCCAGCAGTCCACGGAAGGGAGAGGGTCACGAGCAGTACTTC. Translation: CASSPRKGEGHEQYF.

V gene TRBV3-1 combines with J gene TRBJ2-3; D is ambiguous. Germline CDR1 and CDR2: LGHDT and YNNKEL (reference sequence). The CDR3 sequence is 13 residues long. V was cut by 2 bases and J by 2 bases, with 5 bases left in between. The CDR3 here is CASSQYTTDTQYF. DNA for the CDR3: TGTGCCAGCAGCCAATACACCACAGATACGCAGTATTTT.

On this clonotype itself: As the CDR3 is not closed by the conserved phenylalanine or tryptophan, this likely results from a read error. The chain employs TRBV25-1 and TRBJ2-3, with a possible D match to TRBD1 (5 bases). The CDR3 sequence is 15 residues long. CDR1 is MGHDK and CDR2 is SYGVNS in the germline V gene. CDR3 residues: CASSDRDSSTDTQYY. The CDR3 region has the DNA TGTGCAAGCAGTGACAGAGACTCTTCCACAGATACGCAGTATTAT.